A selection of T cell receptor beta chains follows, all from one sample in a study of shared clonotypes between healthy human individuals. Using immunoSEQ multiplex PCR, the repertoire was profiled, and TCRdb retains in-frame clones only, with some absent. The sample records approximately 720,000 clones, 92% being singletons. The sequencing sample was made of naive CD8+ T cells sorted from blood. Receptors originate from a man between 25 and 39 years old in good health. Each CDR3 is given with its conserved first and last residue. Fields, in order: J gene, clone size, D gene, V gene, CDR3 protein, CDR3 DNA. A D gene is named only where the DNA matches it firmly. Only some rows state a clone size, as once, few, many or a class for expanded clones.

>TRBJ1-1|-|TRBD1|TRBV7-9
CASSYTGGDVAEAFF
TGTGCCAGCAGCTATACAGGGGGCGATGTGGCTGAAGCTTTCTTT
>TRBJ2-5|-|-|TRBV28
CASSLYDGQETQYF
TGTGCCAGCAGTTTATATGACGGCCAAGAGACCCAGTACTTC
>TRBJ2-1|-|-|TRBV5-8
CASSLVVSNEQFF
TGTGCCAGCAGCTTGGTCGTGAGCAATGAGCAGTTCTTC
>TRBJ2-3|-|-|TRBV27
CASSGMSLADTQYF
TGTGCCAGCAGTGGGATGTCCCTCGCCGATACGCAGTATTTT
>TRBJ2-3|once|-|TRBV19
CASSIDQGVSTDTQYF
TGTGCCAGTAGTATAGATCAAGGGGTCAGCACAGATACGCAGTATTTT
>TRBJ1-5|-|TRBD1|TRBV30
CAWSTGELPQPQHF
TGTGCCTGGTCCACAGGGGAGCTTCCTCAGCCCCAGCATTTT
>TRBJ2-1|-|TRBD2|TRBV28
CASSNLAGEHNEQFF
TGTGCCAGCAGTAACCTAGCGGGAGAGCACAATGAGCAGTTCTTC
>TRBJ2-7|-|-|TRBV18
CASSPSGSSSYEQYF
TGTGCCAGCTCACCAAGCGGTAGTTCTTCCTACGAGCAGTACTTC
>TRBJ2-3|-|-|TRBV7-3
CASSPIGPDTQYF
TGTGCCAGCAGCCCGATCGGACCAGATACGCAGTATTTT
>TRBJ2-5|-|TRBD1|TRBV28
CASSIRQGRETQYF
TGTGCCAGCAGTATTAGACAGGGGAGGGAGACCCAGTACTTC
>TRBJ2-2|-|-|TRBV9
CASSVEVWHPGTGELFF
TGTGCCAGCAGCGTAGAGGTATGGCACCCGGGCACCGGGGAGCTGTTTTTT
>TRBJ2-2|-|-|TRBV6-6
CASSNALGAGTGELFF
TGTGCCAGCAGTAACGCTCTCGGGGCGGGGACCGGGGAGCTGTTTTTT
>TRBJ1-1|-|-|TRBV5-1
CASSLAAGLGTEAFF
TGCGCCAGCAGCTTGGCCGCGGGCTTGGGGACTGAAGCTTTCTTT
>TRBJ1-2|-|-|TRBV27
CASSLDRNYGYTF
TGTGCCAGCAGTTTAGACAGAAACTATGGCTACACCTTC
>TRBJ2-3|once|-|TRBV14
CASSRKGIDTQYF
TGTGCCAGCAGCCGCAAGGGGATAGATACGCAGTATTTT
>TRBJ2-3|-|-|TRBV5-6
CASSYLRSRGTDTQYF
TGTGCCAGCAGCTACCTCAGGTCGCGGGGCACAGATACGCAGTATTTT
>TRBJ2-1|-|TRBD1|TRBV5-1
CASRPGQGMVEQFF
TGCGCCAGCAGACCGGGACAGGGGATGGTTGAGCAGTTCTTC
>TRBJ2-6|-|-|TRBV6-5
CASSYSGREFTNVLTF
TGTGCCAGCAGTTACTCGGGCAGGGAGTTTACCAACGTCCTGACTTTC
>TRBJ2-7|-|TRBD2|TRBV4-1
CASSLRGPSGIYEQYF
TGCGCCAGCAGCCTAAGAGGTCCTAGCGGGATATACGAGCAGTACTTC
>TRBJ1-1|-|-|TRBV4-1
CASSQEGGVTEAFF
TGCGCCAGCAGCCAAGAAGGGGGGGTCACTGAAGCTTTCTTT
>TRBJ2-7|-|-|TRBV9
CASSLGASRENYEQYF
TGTGCCAGCAGCCTGGGGGCCTCTAGGGAAAACTACGAGCAGTACTTC
>TRBJ2-5|-|-|TRBV28
CASSSRQLQETQYF
TGTGCCAGCAGTTCGAGACAGCTACAAGAGACCCAGTACTTC
>TRBJ2-5|-|-|TRBV4-2
CASSQTKTGLSRETQYF
TGTGCCAGCAGCCAAACTAAGACGGGCCTTAGTAGGGAGACCCAGTACTTC
>TRBJ1-5|-|-|TRBV30
CAWSVGTAGLEPQHF
TGTGCCTGGAGTGTAGGCACAGCAGGTTTGGAGCCCCAGCATTTT
>TRBJ2-5|-|TRBD1|TRBV27
CASQSEPGGSMETQYF
TGTGCCAGCCAATCCGAACCAGGGGGTAGTATGGAGACCCAGTACTTC
>TRBJ2-3|-|-|TRBV7-2
CASSLNSGDTQYF
TGTGCCAGCAGCCTAAACAGCGGAGATACGCAGTATTTT